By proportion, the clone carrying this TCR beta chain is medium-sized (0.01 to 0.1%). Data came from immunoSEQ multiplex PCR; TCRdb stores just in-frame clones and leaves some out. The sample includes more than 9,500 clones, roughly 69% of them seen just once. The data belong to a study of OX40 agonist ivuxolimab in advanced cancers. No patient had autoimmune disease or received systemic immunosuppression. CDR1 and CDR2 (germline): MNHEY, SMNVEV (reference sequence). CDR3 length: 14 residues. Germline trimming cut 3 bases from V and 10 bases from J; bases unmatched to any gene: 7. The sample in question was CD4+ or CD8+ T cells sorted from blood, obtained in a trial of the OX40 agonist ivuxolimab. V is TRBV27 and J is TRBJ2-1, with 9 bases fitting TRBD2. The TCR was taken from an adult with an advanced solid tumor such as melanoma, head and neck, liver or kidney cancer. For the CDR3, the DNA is TGTGCCAGCAGTTTTTCGGCGGGAGGGGGCGAGCAGTTCTTC. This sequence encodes CASSFSAGGGEQFF.